The 4 T cell receptor beta chains listed next were all sequenced from one sample in a study of blood T cell repertoires in COVID-19. Produced via immunoSEQ multiplex PCR; TCRdb's table is partial and in-frame only. The data hold approximately 37,000 clones, with over 75% observed a single time. The sample comprised peripheral blood. Receptor source: a woman in her seventies with acute or convalescent COVID-19.

V gene TRBV19 combines with J gene TRBJ2-1; 13 bases align to TRBD2. Germline CDR1 and CDR2: LNHDA and SQIVND (reference sequence). After removal of 7 bases from V and 5 bases from J, the junction contained 14 bases not matched to a gene. This CDR3 has 18 amino acids. CDR3 DNA: TGTGCCAGTAACCCAACAGAACTGGGACTAGCGGGGCACAATGAGCAGTTCTTC. It yields the protein CASNPTELGLAGHNEQFF.

J is TRBJ2-2 and V is TRBV11-2; maybe TRBD2 (5 bases). From germline, CDR1 is SGHAT and CDR2 FQNNGV. The CDR3 runs 14 residues. V gave up 0 bases and J gave up 8 bases, with 10 bases separating them. The CDR3, as DNA: TGTGCCAGCAGCTTAGACCGTTCGGGGGGGGAGCTGTTTTTT. Its protein product is CASSLDRSGGELFF.

The V and J genes are TRBV7-2 and TRBJ2-1; TRBD2 is a possible D gene (7 bases). The CDR3 length is 13 residues. V gave up 6 bases and J gave up 6 bases, with 12 bases separating them. Germline V gene sequence: CDR1 SGHTA, CDR2 FQGNSA. The CDR3 here is CASRRGGPNEQFF. Written as DNA, the CDR3 is TGTGCCAGCAGGCGCGGGGGCCCCAATGAGCAGTTCTTC.

The V and J genes are TRBV3-1 (or the pseudogene TRBV3-2) and TRBJ1-2; 7 bases align to TRBD1. J was trimmed by 2 bases and V by 3 bases; bases with no gene match: 9. Germline assignment: CDR1 LGHDT and CDR2 YNNKEL (reference sequence). The CDR3 totals 16 residues. Here the CDR3 reads CASSQGTDKGNYGYTF. The CDR3 DNA sequence: TGTGCCAGCAGCCAGGGGACAGATAAAGGAAACTATGGCTACACCTTC.